This passage covers 25 T cell receptor beta chains from one sample sequenced in a study of shared clonotypes between healthy human individuals. TCRdb's table, derived via immunoSEQ multiplex PCR, lists solely in-frame clones and lacks some. This table holds 450,000 to 500,000 clones, 81% found once. Sequencing was done on a sample of PBMCs. Receptors originate from a woman in her thirties or forties in good health. Some clones in this sample may be carry-over from other donors' samples.

This clone was seen more than once but under ten times. CDR3 nucleotide sequence: TGCAGCGTTCCCCCTAGCGGGTCCTCGAACACCGGGGAGCTGTTTTTT. As protein: CSVPPSGSSNTGELFF. V gene TRBV29-1 combines with J gene TRBJ2-2; 8 nucleotides align to TRBD2. Germline V gives CDR1 SQVTM, CDR2 ANQGSEA. This CDR3 contains 16 residues. V trimming: 5 bases; J trimming: 0 bases; junction bases outside the gene matches: 8.

V is TRBV4-2 and J is TRBJ1-4, with D unresolved. The CDR3 consists of 16 residues. V dropped 1 base and J dropped 0 bases, with 9 bases sitting between them. CDR1 LGHNA and CDR2 YNFKEQ come from the germline V gene. CDR3 coding DNA: TGTGCCAGCAGCCAAGCGGGCGGAACAACTAATGAAAAACTGTTTTTT. Translating it yields CASSQAGGTTNEKLFF.

The rearrangement joins TRBV18 to TRBJ1-1; D gene unclear. The CDR3 extends over 14 amino acids. The ends were cut back, 1 base at V and 7 bases at J, with 13 bases in the middle. Germline V lookup: CDR1 KGHSH, CDR2 LQKENI. The CDR3 region has the DNA TGTGCCAGCTCACCACGACCCGGCGGCCATGAAGCTTTCTTT. Protein: CASSPRPGGHEAFF.

The chain is built from TRBV6-5 and TRBJ1-1; 7 bases line up with TRBD1. This CDR3 has 15 residues. Unmatched junction bases numbered 10, after V lost 5 bases and J lost 4 bases. The V gene's germline CDR1 is MNHEY and CDR2 SVGAGI. For the CDR3, the DNA is TGTGCCAGCAGTGGTGATTCGACAGGGATCACTGAAGCTTTCTTT. Encoded protein: CASSGDSTGITEAFF.

J is TRBJ2-7 and V is TRBV1; the table calls TRBD2, which could not be checked here. TRBV1 is reported as a pseudogene. The CDR3 is 16 amino acids. The CDR3 reads CTSSLRLGREDYEQYF. The CDR3 nucleotides read TGCACCAGCAGCCTAAGATTAGGGCGGGAGGACTACGAGCAGTACTTC.

With respect to this clone: The sample contains more than one DNA sequence encoding this CDR3. This rearrangement joins TRBV30 to TRBJ1-2; D is unclear. Germline CDR1 and CDR2: GTSNPN and SVGIG (reference sequence). V lost 0 bases to trimming and J lost 6 bases, with 5 bases between them. This CDR3 spans 11 amino acids. The CDR3 is CAWSVGNGYTF. In DNA form, the CDR3 reads TGTGCCTGGAGTGTCGGGAATGGCTACACCTTC.

This chain connects TRBV5-1 to TRBJ2-7; possibly TRBD1 or TRBD2 for D (5 bases each). Germline values: CDR1 SGHRS, CDR2 YFSETQ. V was pared by 4 bases and J by 3 bases, with 14 bases between. The CDR3 spans 14 residues. The DNA of the CDR3 is TGCGCCAGCAGCGGGGGAGTCGGCGACTACGAGCAGTACTTC. Its protein is CASSGGVGDYEQYF.

The chain carries TRBV9 and TRBJ2-1; the match to TRBD2 covers 7 bases. Germline trimming cut 5 bases from V and 5 bases from J; bases unmatched to any gene: 7. Germline V lookup: CDR1 SGDLS, CDR2 YYNGEE. The CDR3 has 14 residues. The CDR3 loop reads CASSLASGNNEQFF. The CDR3 DNA reads TGTGCCAGCAGTTTAGCTAGCGGAAACAATGAGCAGTTCTTC.

The chain joins TRBV10-2 to TRBJ2-1, with 10 nucleotides matching TRBD2. This CDR3 comprises 14 residues. In germline, CDR1 is WSHSY, CDR2 SAAADI. V was clipped by 8 bases and J by 8 bases; unmatched bases: 9. The CDR3: CASGEASGSHEQFF. The DNA of the CDR3 is TGCGCCAGCGGCGAGGCTAGCGGGAGTCATGAGCAGTTCTTC.

A remark on this clone: Given a far larger clone just one base away, this is likely a sequencing read error. The rearrangement joins TRBV29-1 to TRBJ2-7; possible D gene TRBD1, 5 bases. V was trimmed by 5 bases and J by 5 bases, leaving 22 bases between them. Germline CDR1 is SQVTM and CDR2 is ANQGSEA. This CDR3 spans 15 amino acids. The CDR3 region has the DNA TGCAGCGTTACGCCAATACAGGTGGCGCTTGACGAGCAGTACTTC. As protein: CSVTPIQVALDEQYF.

About this clone itself: With a far larger clone one base away, a read error is the likely cause. This sample includes further DNA sequences coding for the same CDR3. V usage is TRBV30 and J usage is TRBJ1-1; a possible D gene is TRBD1 (5 bases). This CDR3 is built from 13 residues. The germline gives CDR1 GTSNPN, CDR2 SVGIG (reference sequence). V was cut by 5 bases and J by 0 bases, with 10 bases left in between. In DNA form, the CDR3 reads TGTGCCTGGGAGGGGAACATGAACACTGAAGCTTTCTTT. Protein product: CAWEGNMNTEAFF.

This clone was detected only once. With a far larger clone one base away, a read error is the likely cause. The genes are TRBV30 and TRBJ1-2; TRBD1 matches at 9 bases. Germline V gives CDR1 GTSNPN, CDR2 SVGIG (reference sequence). This CDR3 has 15 amino acids. CDR3 coding DNA: TGTGCCTGGAGCCGGGACAGGGATGGGGACTATGGCCACACCTTC. Its protein is CAWSRDRDGDYGHTF.

The chain uses TRBV19 and TRBJ1-1, with D perhaps TRBD1 (5 bases). The CDR3 is made up of 12 amino acids. Trimming took 9 bases from V and 2 from J, leaving 10 bases between them. Germline-derived CDR1 and CDR2 are LNHDA and SQIVND (reference sequence). CDR3 region: CASRDRNTEAFF. In nucleotides, the CDR3 is TGTGCCAGCCGAGACAGAAACACTGAAGCTTTCTTT.

Remarks on this clone: This likely traces to a read error, being one base from a far larger clone. The sample holds other DNA sequences that translate to the same CDR3. The CDR3 loop reads CASSTGGGMTEAFF. DNA of the CDR3: TGTGCCAGTTCGACAGGTGGCGGGATGACTGAAGCTTTCTTT. This chain links TRBV25-1 with TRBJ1-1; possibly TRBD1 for D (6 bases). The CDR3 is made up of 14 amino acids. Germline values: CDR1 MGHDK, CDR2 SYGVNS. Trimming left V 9 bases short and J 5 bases short, with 19 bases between.

The genes are TRBV4-3 and TRBJ2-3; D gene uncertain. Germline CDR1 LGHNA, CDR2 YSLEER. The V gene lost 0 bases and the J gene lost 2 bases, with 6 bases spanning the gap. This CDR3 spans 14 amino acids. CDR3 region: CASSQEGITDTQYF. CDR3 nucleotides: TGCGCCAGCAGCCAAGAGGGTATCACAGATACGCAGTATTTT.

CDR3 DNA sequence: TGTGCCAGCAGCTTAGGGCAGCTTAACTATGGCTACACCTTC. Translated: CASSLGQLNYGYTF. The chain has TRBV5-6 and TRBJ1-2; no clear D gene. V lost 2 bases and J lost 1, with 9 bases in between. This CDR3 region has 14 residues. Germline V gene sequence: CDR1 SGHDT, CDR2 YYEEEE.

This sequence joins TRBV4-1 and TRBJ2-7; 10 nucleotides agree with TRBD1. Germline V gene lookup returns CDR1 MGHRA and CDR2 YSYEKL. The V and J ends lost 5 bases and 3 bases, in that order; junction bases with no gene match: 7. This CDR3 is 15 amino acids long. The CDR3 is CASSSRTGGVYEQYF. CDR3 nucleotide sequence: TGCGCCAGCAGCTCCCGGACAGGGGGAGTCTACGAGCAGTACTTC.

This clone was seen only once. This chain links TRBV7-6 with TRBJ1-5, with a possible D match to TRBD1 (5 bases). With 8 bases removed from V and 0 bases from J, the gap between germline ends came to 14 bases. Looked up from germline, CDR1 is SGHVS and CDR2 is FNYEAQ. The CDR3 is made up of 15 amino acids. As DNA, the CDR3 is TGTGCCAGCGCCAGGGACCCGCATAGCAATCAGCCCCAGCATTTT. The encoded protein is CASARDPHSNQPQHF.

The chain has TRBV4-1 and TRBJ1-2, with 7 bases matching TRBD1. V was pared by 0 bases and J by 7 bases, with 11 bases of the junction left unmatched. Germline CDR1 and CDR2: MGHRA and YSYEKL. The CDR3 is 16 amino acids. Here the CDR3 DNA reads TGCGCCAGCAGCCAAGATCCGGCAGGGGGATTGGGTGGCTACACCTTC. It codes for CASSQDPAGGLGGYTF.

The chain combines TRBV28 with TRBJ2-7; D remains unclear. CDR1 MDHEN and CDR2 SYDVKM come from the germline V gene. Trimming left V 2 bases short and J 5 bases short, with 16 bases between. The CDR3 extends over 15 amino acids. CDR3 coding DNA: TGTGCCAGCAGTTTACCCCCTAGGCAGGTCCACGAGCAGTACTTC. It codes for CASSLPPRQVHEQYF. The whole variable domain, filled in from reference TRBV28 and TRBJ2-7, reads DVKVTQSSRYLVKRTGEKVFLECVQDMDHENMFWYRQDPGLGLRLIYFSYDVKMKEKGDIPEGYSVSREKKERFSLILESASTNQTSMYLCASSLPPRQVHEQYFGPGTRLTVT.

V usage is TRBV7-9 and J usage is TRBJ2-7; weak D call: TRBD2 (6 bases). CDR1 is SEHNR, CDR2 FQNEAQ, per germline (reference sequence). V was shortened by 3 bases and J by 3 bases, with 9 bases between the two germline ends. This CDR3 contains 13 residues. Written as DNA, the CDR3 is TGTGCCAGCAGCTTCCCGGGAGTCTACGAGCAGTACTTC. Its protein is CASSFPGVYEQYF.

This clone has just a few counts. CDR3 sequence: CASMTYANEKLFF. The DNA of the CDR3 is TGTGCCAGCATGACCTATGCTAATGAAAAACTGTTTTTT. The gene calls are TRBV27 and TRBJ1-4; no clear D gene. The V end was cut by 7 bases, the J end by 3 bases, with 9 bases between. The CDR3 contains 13 residues. CDR1 and CDR2 (germline): MNHEY, SMNVEV (reference sequence).

This rearrangement joins TRBV5-1 to TRBJ2-5; 10 bases are shared with TRBD2. Germline V lookup: CDR1 SGHRS, CDR2 YFSETQ. The CDR3 runs to 13 residues. Trimming took 5 bases from V and 5 from J; bases not matched to a gene: 3. In DNA, the CDR3 is TGCGCCAGCAGTCAAGCGGGAGGGGAGACCCAGTACTTC. As protein: CASSQAGGETQYF.

The genes are TRBV7-6 and TRBJ2-3, with 10 bases matching TRBD2. This CDR3 region has 15 residues. CDR1 is SGHVS, CDR2 FNYEAQ, per germline. V gave up 5 bases and J gave up 6 bases; unmatched junction bases: 8. CDR3 coding DNA: TGTGCCAGCAGCAAGCTAGCGGGAGCTAGGGATACGCAGTATTTT. This gives the protein CASSKLAGARDTQYF.

The chain combines TRBV10-3 with TRBJ2-1; 7 nucleotides align to TRBD1. V was clipped by 4 bases and J by 6 bases; unmatched bases: 0. The CDR3 covers 12 residues. The germline gives CDR1 ENHRY, CDR2 SYGVKD. Here the CDR3 DNA reads TGTGCCATCAGTGCAGGGGGCAATGAGCAGTTCTTC. Its translation is CAISAGGNEQFF.